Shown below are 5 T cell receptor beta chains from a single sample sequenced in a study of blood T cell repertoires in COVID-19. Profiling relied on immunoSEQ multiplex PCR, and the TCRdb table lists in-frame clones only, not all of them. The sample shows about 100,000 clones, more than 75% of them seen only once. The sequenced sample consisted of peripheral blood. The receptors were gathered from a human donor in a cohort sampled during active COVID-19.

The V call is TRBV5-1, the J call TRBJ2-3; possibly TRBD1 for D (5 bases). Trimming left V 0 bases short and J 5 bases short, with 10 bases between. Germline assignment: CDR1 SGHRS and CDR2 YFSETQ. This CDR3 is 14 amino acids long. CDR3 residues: CASSLEGQGDTQYF. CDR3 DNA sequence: TGCGCCAGCAGCTTGGAGGGCCAGGGAGATACGCAGTATTTT.

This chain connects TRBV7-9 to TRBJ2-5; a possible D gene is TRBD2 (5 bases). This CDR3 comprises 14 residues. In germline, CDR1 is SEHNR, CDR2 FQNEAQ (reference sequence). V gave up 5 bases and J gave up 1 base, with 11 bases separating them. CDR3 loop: CASSPGETQETQYF. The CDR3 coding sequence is TGTGCCAGCAGCCCCGGGGAGACCCAAGAGACCCAGTACTTC.

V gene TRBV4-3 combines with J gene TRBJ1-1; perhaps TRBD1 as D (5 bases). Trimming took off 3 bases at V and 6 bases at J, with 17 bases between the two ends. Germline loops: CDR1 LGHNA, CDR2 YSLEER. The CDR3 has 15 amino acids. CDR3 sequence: CASSQGFQGAAEAFF. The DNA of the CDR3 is TGCGCCAGCAGCCAGGGATTTCAGGGTGCAGCTGAAGCTTTCTTT.

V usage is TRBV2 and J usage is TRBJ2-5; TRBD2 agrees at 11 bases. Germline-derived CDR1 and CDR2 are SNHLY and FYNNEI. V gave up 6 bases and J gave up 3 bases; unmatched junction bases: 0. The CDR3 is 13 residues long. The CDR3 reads CASRLAGEETQYF. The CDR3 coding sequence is TGTGCCAGCAGACTAGCGGGGGAAGAGACCCAGTACTTC.

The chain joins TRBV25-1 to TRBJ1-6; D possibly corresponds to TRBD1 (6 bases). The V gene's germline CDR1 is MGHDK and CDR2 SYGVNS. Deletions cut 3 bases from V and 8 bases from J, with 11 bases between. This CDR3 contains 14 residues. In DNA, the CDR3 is TGTGCCAGCAGTGATTACAGGGAAGATTCACCCCTCCACTTT. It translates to CASSDYREDSPLHF.